A single sample is the source of the 26 T cell receptor beta chains below, sequenced in a study of OX40 agonist ivuxolimab in advanced cancers. TCRdb's table, derived via immunoSEQ multiplex PCR, lists solely in-frame clones and lacks some. The sample includes approximately 35,000 clones, 70% to 80% seen only once; the top ten take approximately 11%. The specimen was CD4+ or CD8+ T cells sorted from blood, collected in a trial of the OX40 agonist ivuxolimab. These receptors all come from an adult with an advanced solid tumor such as melanoma, head and neck, liver or kidney cancer.

V gene TRBV10-3 combines with J gene TRBJ2-5; TRBD1 might be the D (5 bases). The CDR3 consists of 14 residues. The germline V gene encodes CDR1 ENHRY and CDR2 SYGVKD. V was pared by 5 bases and J by 2 bases, with 12 bases between. The CDR3 loop reads CAISQGRTQETQYF. CDR3 nucleotides: TGTGCCATCAGTCAAGGGCGGACACAAGAGACCCAGTACTTC.

The rearrangement joins TRBV10-3 to TRBJ1-3, with D hard to call. V was trimmed by 10 bases and J by 4 bases, leaving 14 bases between them. The germline V gene has CDR1 ENHRY and CDR2 SYGVKD. This CDR3 has 13 residues. CDR3 sequence reads: CASEVPSGNTIYF. The CDR3 coding sequence is TGTGCCAGTGAAGTACCCTCCGGAAACACCATATATTTT.

The chain recombines TRBV11-3 with TRBJ2-3; 10 positions match TRBD1. J was trimmed by 3 bases and V by 1 base; bases with no gene match: 1. Looked up from germline, CDR1 is SGHNT and CDR2 is YENEEA. This CDR3 has 15 residues. In DNA, the CDR3 is TGTGCCAGCAGCTTAGGGGGACAGGGGACAGATACGCAGTATTTT. Amino acids: CASSLGGQGTDTQYF.

V usage is TRBV5-6 and J usage is TRBJ1-1, with D possibly matching TRBD1 (6 bases). CDR3 length equals 14 residues. Looked up from germline, CDR1 is SGHDT and CDR2 is YYEEEE. Trimming took off 2 bases at V and 10 bases at J, with 18 bases between the two ends. Here the CDR3 reads CASSFGTPRMGAFF. The CDR3 nucleotides read TGTGCCAGCAGCTTTGGGACACCCCGGATGGGAGCTTTCTTT. The variable domain in full, with the rest retrieved from reference TRBV5-6 and TRBJ1-1, is DAGVTQSPTHLIKTRGQQVTLRCSPKSGHDTVSWYQQALGQGPQFIFQYYEEEERQRGNFPDRFSGHQFPNYSSELNVNALLLGDSALYLCASSFGTPRMGAFFGQGTRLTVV.

The chain uses TRBV7-2 and TRBJ2-7; D is undetermined. Germline CDR1 is SGHTA and CDR2 is FQGNSA. The CDR3 totals 12 residues. Trimming shortened V by 2 bases and J by 4 bases, and 6 bases separated the two germline ends. This CDR3 reads CASSLHPYEQYF. The CDR3 DNA reads as TGTGCCAGCAGCTTACACCCTTACGAGCAGTACTTC.

The chain joins TRBV28 to TRBJ2-5; 11 nucleotides align to TRBD1. This CDR3 has 15 amino acids. V lost 6 bases, J lost 4 bases, and 7 bases stayed unmatched. Per germline, CDR1 MDHEN and CDR2 SYDVKM. CDR3 loop: CASSPRTGGIETQYF. The CDR3 DNA reads TGTGCCAGCAGCCCCAGGACAGGGGGCATAGAGACCCAGTACTTC.

This clone has more than one count but fewer than ten. The chain couples TRBV2 to TRBJ2-3; D possibly corresponds to TRBD2 (7 bases). This CDR3 comprises 16 residues. Germline CDR1 SNHLY, CDR2 FYNNEI. The germline V and J ends were trimmed by 7 bases and 2 bases, with 19 bases remaining between them. The CDR3 here is CASTAGVGGATDTQYF. The CDR3 DNA sequence: TGTGCCAGCACGGCGGGTGTGGGGGGGGCCACAGATACGCAGTATTTT.

The V and J genes are TRBV14 and TRBJ1-5, with TRBD1 identical over 7 bases. V shed 2 bases and J 6 bases; nucleotides not matched to a gene: 7. Germline V gives CDR1 SGHDN, CDR2 FVKESK. This CDR3 is 15 amino acids long. CDR3 nucleotides: TGTGCCAGCAGCCAATCAGGGGGGGGGATTCAGCCCCAGCATTTT. Amino acids: CASSQSGGGIQPQHF.

The table lists this clone with a few counts. This rearrangement joins TRBV15 to TRBJ2-1; D is undetermined. The CDR3 has 12 residues. The V end was cut by 0 bases, the J end by 15 bases, with 12 bases between. Germline V lookup: CDR1 LNHNV, CDR2 YYDKDF (reference sequence). The DNA of the CDR3 is TGTGCCACCAGCAGAGATATGGGTCAATGGTTCTTC. This sequence encodes CATSRDMGQWFF.

V gene TRBV6-1 combines with J gene TRBJ1-4; TRBD1 matches 7 bases. The germline V gene encodes CDR1 MNHNS and CDR2 SASEGT. The V gene end was trimmed by 10 bases and the J gene end by 4 bases; junction bases not matched to a gene: 6. This CDR3 is built from 13 residues. The CDR3 region has the DNA TGTGCCATCAGGGGGACGTATAATGAAAAACTGTTTTTT. This encodes CAIRGTYNEKLFF.

This clone has just a few counts. V usage is TRBV5-5 and J usage is TRBJ2-7, with 7 bases that match TRBD1. The germline CDR1 and CDR2 sequences are SGHKS and YYEKEE (reference sequence). Trimming took 2 bases from V and 1 from J; bases not matched to a gene: 6. CDR3 length: 15 amino acids. CDR3 in DNA: TGTGCCAGCAGCTTAGAAGGGGGCGCGTCCTACGAGCAGTACTTC. This gives the protein CASSLEGGASYEQYF.

The chain combines TRBV6-5 with TRBJ1-6; 8 bases map to TRBD1. Germline values: CDR1 MNHEY, CDR2 SVGAGI. The V and J ends lost 8 bases and 10 bases, in that order; junction bases with no gene match: 4. The CDR3 covers 12 residues. DNA of the CDR3: TGTGCCAGCGGGCAGGGGGCATCACCCCTCCACTTT. It encodes CASGQGASPLHF.

The chain is built from TRBV19 and TRBJ2-7; perhaps D is TRBD1 or TRBD2 (5 bases each). Germline-derived CDR1 and CDR2 are LNHDA and SQIVND (reference sequence). The CDR3 runs 14 residues. The V and J ends lost 3 bases and 3 bases respectively, with 12 bases between them. CDR3 loop: CASSIPGSYYEQYF. CDR3 coding DNA: TGTGCCAGTAGTATCCCAGGGAGCTACTACGAGCAGTACTTC.

This clone was counted between two and nine times. The chain recombines TRBV18 with TRBJ2-1; 12 bases map to TRBD2. The CDR3 contains 15 residues. Germline V gene data show CDR1 as KGHSH and CDR2 as LQKENI. J gave up 8 bases and V 6 bases, and 8 bases lay outside the gene matches. CDR3 loop: CASSPGLAGLDEQFF. The CDR3, as DNA: TGTGCCAGCTCCCCTGGACTAGCGGGGTTGGATGAGCAGTTCTTC.

This clone showed up just a few times. The chain combines TRBV10-1 with TRBJ1-1; D unclear. Per the germline V gene, CDR1 is WNHNN and CDR2 is SYGVQD (reference sequence). The CDR3 loop spans 13 amino acids. V gave up 3 bases and J gave up 1 base, with 6 bases separating them. Written as DNA, the CDR3 is TGCGCCAGCAGTGACCAGCAGAACACTGAAGCTTTCTTT. It codes for CASSDQQNTEAFF.

J is TRBJ2-5 and V is TRBV11-2; either TRBD1 or TRBD2 may fit D (7 bases each). The end of the DNA is better explained by TRBJ2-7, so the J call may be wrong. The CDR3 has 14 residues. Germline V gene lookup returns CDR1 SGHAT and CDR2 FQNNGV. CDR3 in DNA: TGTGCCAGCAGCTTTCAGGGGGGGCCCTACGAGCAGTACTTC. It encodes CASSFQGGPYEQYF.

The rearrangement joins TRBV10-3 to TRBJ2-7; D may be TRBD2 (6 bases). V lost 10 bases and J lost 3, with 16 bases in between. The germline gives CDR1 ENHRY, CDR2 SYGVKD. CDR3 length: 13 residues. CDR3 sequence: CATGSRQGYEQYF. Here the CDR3 DNA reads TGTGCCACCGGGAGCCGGCAGGGCTACGAGCAGTACTTC.

The V gene is TRBV19, the J gene TRBJ1-1; perhaps TRBD1 as D (6 bases). CDR1 LNHDA and CDR2 SQIVND come from the germline V gene (reference sequence). V lost 3 bases to trimming and J lost 0 bases, with 8 bases between them. CDR3 length: 14 residues. CDR3 protein: CASSMGQMNTEAFF. In DNA, the CDR3 is TGTGCCAGTAGTATGGGACAAATGAACACTGAAGCTTTCTTT.

The chain is built from TRBV5-1 and TRBJ2-7, with 12 positions matching TRBD2. From germline, CDR1 is SGHRS and CDR2 YFSETQ. With V trimmed by 4 bases and J by 1 base, 12 bases remained unmatched. CDR3 size: 18 residues. CDR3 DNA: TGCGCCAGCAGCCCACATACTAGCGGGGGGTACAAATCCTACGAGCAGTACTTC. It yields the protein CASSPHTSGGYKSYEQYF. Supplemented by reference TRBV5-1 and TRBJ2-7, the full variable domain reads KAGVTQTPRYLIKTRGQQVTLSCSPISGHRSVSWYQQTPGQGLQFLFEYFSETQRNKGNFPGRFSGRQFSNSRSEMNVSTLELGDSALYLCASSPHTSGGYKSYEQYFGPGTRLTVT.

This chain uses TRBV9 with TRBJ2-1; tentatively, D is TRBD1 (6 bases). The V end was cut by 4 bases, the J end by 2 bases, with 13 bases between. Germline loops: CDR1 SGDLS, CDR2 YYNGEE. The CDR3 contains 15 residues. The CDR3 nucleotides read TGTGCCAGCAGCATACAGGGTAATACCTACAATGAGCAGTTCTTC. The encoded protein is CASSIQGNTYNEQFF.

The J gene is TRBJ1-2, the V gene TRBV6-5, with 9 bases lining up with TRBD1. The CDR3 runs 14 residues. CDR1 MNHEY and CDR2 SVGAGI come from the germline V gene. The junction had 3 bases not matched to a gene; V was cut back by 0 bases and J by 7 bases. For the CDR3, the DNA is TGTGCCAGCAGTTACTCTGGGGACAGGGCTGGCTACACCTTC. Protein sequence: CASSYSGDRAGYTF.

The gene calls are TRBV18 and TRBJ1-2; 11 nucleotides match TRBD1. The V and J ends lost 3 bases and 7 bases, in that order; junction bases with no gene match: 10. Germline V gene sequence: CDR1 KGHSH, CDR2 LQKENI. The CDR3 length is 16 residues. Here the CDR3 reads CASSPSTGQGAFGYTF. The CDR3 nucleotides are TGTGCCAGCTCACCTTCCACCGGACAGGGGGCATTTGGCTACACCTTC.

This chain connects TRBV29-1 to TRBJ1-3; no reliable D call. V was shortened by 1 base and J by 3 bases, with 13 bases between the two germline ends. Germline V gives CDR1 SQVTM, CDR2 ANQGSEA. The CDR3 extends over 15 amino acids. The CDR3 protein is CSVEGLTRHGNTIYF. In DNA form, the CDR3 reads TGCAGCGTTGAAGGTCTGACCAGGCATGGAAACACCATATATTTT.

The chain carries TRBV6-6 and TRBJ2-7, with 7 bases fitting TRBD2. This CDR3 is 15 amino acids long. J was trimmed by 3 bases and V by 0 bases; bases with no gene match: 5. Per the germline V gene, CDR1 is MNHNY and CDR2 is SVGAGI (reference sequence). The CDR3 DNA is TGTGCCAGCAGTTACTCGGGGGGGAGGAACTACGAGCAGTACTTC. It yields the protein CASSYSGGRNYEQYF.

V and J are TRBV28 and TRBJ1-2; D is undetermined. CDR1 and CDR2 from the germline V gene are MDHEN and SYDVKM. Trimming removed 6 bases at V and 4 bases at J, with 21 bases between. The CDR3 runs 16 residues. The CDR3 loop reads CASRPLRAAGAYGYTF. In nucleotides, the CDR3 is TGTGCCAGCAGACCTTTACGGGCAGCCGGAGCCTATGGCTACACCTTC.

This chain links TRBV28 with TRBJ1-6; 9 nucleotides align to TRBD1. Germline lookup yields CDR1 MDHEN and CDR2 SYDVKM. The CDR3 contains 15 residues. Trimming cost V 3 bases and J 7 bases; bases outside gene matches: 4. The CDR3 here is CASSFRDRENSPLHF. The CDR3 nucleotides read TGTGCCAGCAGTTTTCGGGACAGGGAAAATTCACCCCTCCACTTT.